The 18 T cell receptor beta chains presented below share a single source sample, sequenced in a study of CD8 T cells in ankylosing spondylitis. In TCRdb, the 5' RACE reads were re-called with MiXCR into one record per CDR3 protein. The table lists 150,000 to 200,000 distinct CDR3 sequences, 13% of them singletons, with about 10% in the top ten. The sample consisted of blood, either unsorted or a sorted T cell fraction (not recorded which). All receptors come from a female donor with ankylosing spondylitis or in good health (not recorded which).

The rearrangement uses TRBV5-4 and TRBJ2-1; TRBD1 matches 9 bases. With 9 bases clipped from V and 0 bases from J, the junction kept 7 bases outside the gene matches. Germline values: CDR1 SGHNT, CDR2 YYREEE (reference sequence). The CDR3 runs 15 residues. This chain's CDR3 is CATLRQGDSYNEQFF. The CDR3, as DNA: TGTGCCACTCTCAGACAGGGGGACTCCTACAATGAGCAGTTCTTC.

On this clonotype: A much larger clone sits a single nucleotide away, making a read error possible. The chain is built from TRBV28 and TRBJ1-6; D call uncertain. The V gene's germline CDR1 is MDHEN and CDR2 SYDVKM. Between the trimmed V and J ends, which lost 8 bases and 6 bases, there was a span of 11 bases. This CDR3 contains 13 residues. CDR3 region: CASHPNGNSPLHF. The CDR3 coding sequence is TGTGCCAGCCACCCCAACGGTAATTCACCCCTCCACTTT.

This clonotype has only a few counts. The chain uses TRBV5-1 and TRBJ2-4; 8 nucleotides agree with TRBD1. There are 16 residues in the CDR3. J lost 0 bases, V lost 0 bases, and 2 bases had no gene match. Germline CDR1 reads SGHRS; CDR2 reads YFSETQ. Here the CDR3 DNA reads TGCGCCAGCAGCTTGGTGACAGGGGAAGCCAAAAACATTCAGTACTTC. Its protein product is CASSLVTGEAKNIQYF.

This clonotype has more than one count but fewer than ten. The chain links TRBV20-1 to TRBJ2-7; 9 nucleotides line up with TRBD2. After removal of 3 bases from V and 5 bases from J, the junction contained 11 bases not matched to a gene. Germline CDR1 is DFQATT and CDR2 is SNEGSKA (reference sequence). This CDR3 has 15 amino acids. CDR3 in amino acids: CSASRLAAGSDEQYF. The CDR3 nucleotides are TGCAGTGCTAGCCGACTAGCGGCCGGGTCGGACGAGCAGTACTTC.

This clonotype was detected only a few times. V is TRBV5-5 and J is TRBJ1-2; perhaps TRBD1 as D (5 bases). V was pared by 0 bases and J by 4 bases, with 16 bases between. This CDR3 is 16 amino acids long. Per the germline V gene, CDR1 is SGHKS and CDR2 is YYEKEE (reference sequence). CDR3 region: CASSLVGQSEAYGYTF. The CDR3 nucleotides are TGTGCCAGCAGCTTGGTGGGGCAGTCGGAAGCCTATGGCTACACCTTC. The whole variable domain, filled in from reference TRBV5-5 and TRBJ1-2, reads DAGVTQSPTHLIKTRGQQVTLRCSPISGHKSVSWYQQVLGQGPQFIFQYYEKEERGRGNFPDRFSARQFPNYSSELNVNALLLGDSALYLCASSLVGQSEAYGYTFGSGTRLTVV.

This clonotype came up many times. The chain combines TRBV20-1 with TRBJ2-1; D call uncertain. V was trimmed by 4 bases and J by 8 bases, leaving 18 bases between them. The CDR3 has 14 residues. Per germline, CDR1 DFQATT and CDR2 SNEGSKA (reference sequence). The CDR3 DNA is TGCAGTGCTAACCCCCCGGGCCCCGGCGATGAGCAGTTCTTC. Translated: CSANPPGPGDEQFF.

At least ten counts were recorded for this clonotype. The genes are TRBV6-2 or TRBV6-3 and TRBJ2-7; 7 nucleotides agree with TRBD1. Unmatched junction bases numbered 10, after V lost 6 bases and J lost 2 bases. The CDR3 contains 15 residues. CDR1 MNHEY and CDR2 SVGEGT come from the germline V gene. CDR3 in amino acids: CASRLDRAVTYEQYF. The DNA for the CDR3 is TGTGCCAGCAGACTCGACAGGGCCGTTACCTACGAGCAGTACTTC.

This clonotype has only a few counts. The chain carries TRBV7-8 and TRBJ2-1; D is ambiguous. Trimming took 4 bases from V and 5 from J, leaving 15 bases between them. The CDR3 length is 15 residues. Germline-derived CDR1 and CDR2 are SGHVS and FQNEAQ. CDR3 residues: CASSSRTRLDNEQFF. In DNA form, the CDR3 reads TGTGCCAGCAGCTCCAGAACCCGACTTGACAATGAGCAGTTCTTC.

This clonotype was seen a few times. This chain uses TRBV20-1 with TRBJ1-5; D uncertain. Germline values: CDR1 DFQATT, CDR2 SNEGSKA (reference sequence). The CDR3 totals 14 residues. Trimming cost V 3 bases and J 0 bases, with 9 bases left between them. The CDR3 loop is CSARNGDSNQPQHF. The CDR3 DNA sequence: TGCAGTGCTAGGAACGGGGATAGCAATCAGCCCCAGCATTTT.

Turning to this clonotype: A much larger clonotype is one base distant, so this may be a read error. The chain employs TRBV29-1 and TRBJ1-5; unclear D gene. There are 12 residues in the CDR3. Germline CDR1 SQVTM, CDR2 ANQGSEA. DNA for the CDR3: TGCTGCGTTGGCGAAGGGCATCAGCCCCAGCATTTT. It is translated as CCVGEGHQPQHF.

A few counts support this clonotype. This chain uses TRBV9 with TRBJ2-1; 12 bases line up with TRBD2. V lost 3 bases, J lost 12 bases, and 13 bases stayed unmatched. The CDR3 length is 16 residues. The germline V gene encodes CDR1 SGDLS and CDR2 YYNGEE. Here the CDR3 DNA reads TGTGCCAGCAGCGGAGGACTAGCGGGATTATCATTTGGGCAGTTCTTC. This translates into CASSGGLAGLSFGQFF.

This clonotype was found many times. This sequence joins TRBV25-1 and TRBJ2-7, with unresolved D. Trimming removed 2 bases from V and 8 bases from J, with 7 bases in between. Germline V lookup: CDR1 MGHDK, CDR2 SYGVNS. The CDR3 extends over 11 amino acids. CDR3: CASSEGYQQYF. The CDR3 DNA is TGTGCCAGCAGTGAAGGGTATCAGCAGTACTTC.

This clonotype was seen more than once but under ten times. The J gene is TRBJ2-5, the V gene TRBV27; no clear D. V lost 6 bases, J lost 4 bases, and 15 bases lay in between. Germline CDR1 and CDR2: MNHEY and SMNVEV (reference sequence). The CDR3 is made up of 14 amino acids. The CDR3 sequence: CASRDIGTRETQYF. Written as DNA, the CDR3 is TGTGCCAGCAGAGACATTGGAACGAGAGAGACCCAGTACTTC.

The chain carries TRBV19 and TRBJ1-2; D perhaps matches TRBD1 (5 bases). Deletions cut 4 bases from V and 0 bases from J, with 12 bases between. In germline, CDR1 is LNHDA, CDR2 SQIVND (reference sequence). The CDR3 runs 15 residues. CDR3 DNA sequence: TGTGCCAGTAGTACCAGGCCGGGGGCTAACTATGGCTACACCTTC. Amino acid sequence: CASSTRPGANYGYTF.

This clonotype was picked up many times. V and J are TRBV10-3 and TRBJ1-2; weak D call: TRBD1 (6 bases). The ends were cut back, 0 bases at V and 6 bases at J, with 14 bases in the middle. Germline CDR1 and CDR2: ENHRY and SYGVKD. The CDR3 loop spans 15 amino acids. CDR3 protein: CAISESSGAPDGYTF. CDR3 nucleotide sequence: TGTGCCATCAGTGAGTCGTCAGGGGCACCGGATGGCTACACCTTC.

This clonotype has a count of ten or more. CDR3 residues: CASSLLSGSSADTQYF. In nucleotides, the CDR3 is TGTGCCAGCAGTTTATTGAGCGGGAGTTCCGCAGATACGCAGTATTTT. The J gene is TRBJ2-3, the V gene TRBV28; 8 nucleotides align to TRBD2. CDR1 and CDR2 (germline): MDHEN, SYDVKM. The junction had 7 bases not matched to a gene; V was cut back by 1 base and J by 4 bases. This CDR3 has 16 residues. Using reference TRBV28 and TRBJ2-3 for the parts outside the CDR3, the full variable domain is DVKVTQSSRYLVKRTGEKVFLECVQDMDHENMFWYRQDPGLGLRLIYFSYDVKMKEKGDIPEGYSVSREKKERFSLILESASTNQTSMYLCASSLLSGSSADTQYFGPGTRLTVL.

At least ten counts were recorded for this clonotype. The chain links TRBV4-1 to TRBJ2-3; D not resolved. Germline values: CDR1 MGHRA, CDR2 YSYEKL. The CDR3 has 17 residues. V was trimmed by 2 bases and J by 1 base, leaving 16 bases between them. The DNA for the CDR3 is TGCGCCAGCAGCCAAACCTTCGAAGGGCGCCGCACAGATACGCAGTATTTT. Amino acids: CASSQTFEGRRTDTQYF.

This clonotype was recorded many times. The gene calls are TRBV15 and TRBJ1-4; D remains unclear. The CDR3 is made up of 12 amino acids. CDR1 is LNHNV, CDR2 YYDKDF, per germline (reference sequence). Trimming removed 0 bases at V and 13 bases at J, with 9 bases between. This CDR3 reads CATSRDNGRLFF. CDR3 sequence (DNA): TGTGCCACCAGCAGAGATAACGGAAGACTGTTTTTT. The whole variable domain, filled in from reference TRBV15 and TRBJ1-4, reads DAMVIQNPRYQVTQFGKPVTLSCSQTLNHNVMYWYQQKSSQAPKLLFHYYDKDFNNEADTPDNFQSRRPNTSFCFLDIRSPGLGDTAMYLCATSRDNGRLFFGSGTQLSVL.